This record covers a single TCR beta chain. Its antigen is not identified. In replicate PCRs of sorted subsets, about 220 ng DNA, about 30,000 T cell genomes, was used. Here immunoSEQ multiplex PCR was the method, and the copy in TCRdb shows in-frame clones only, minus some. The sample contains about 820,000 clones, around 92% of which appear only once. The data are from a study of shared clonotypes between healthy human individuals. Positive CCR7 selection of CD45RO-negative cells yielded the naive CD8 cells, and terminally differentiated effector memory CD45RA+ cells were excluded. The V gene lost 8 bases and the J gene lost 3 bases, with 11 bases spanning the gap. The germline V gene has CDR1 MNHNS and CDR2 SASEGT. The CDR3 contains 12 residues. General study findings and limits: Larger estimated richness was generally seen in naive subsets than in memory subsets.

Sequenced input: naive CD8+ T cells sorted from blood. The genes are TRBV6-1 and TRBJ2-7; no clear D gene. This receptor was taken from a man in his thirties or forties in good health. The CDR3 here is CASQPFLYEQYF. The DNA of the CDR3 is TGTGCCAGCCAGCCATTCCTCTACGAGCAGTACTTC.